Following are 28 T cell receptor beta chains from one sample sequenced in a study of a mutant IDH1 vaccine in newly diagnosed glioma. This table comes from immunoSEQ multiplex PCR, and its TCRdb copy is limited to in-frame clones, with some not included. Among some 40,000 clones listed, 75% to 85% were seen once. Which antigens these TCRs recognize remains unknown. Time point denoted: week 23, last vaccination. What each vaccine dose contained was 300 ug of mutant IDH1 20-mer peptide, accompanied by topical imiquimod. The source material was PBMCs, sampled from a glioma patient whose treatment included an IDH1 peptide vaccine. The receptors shown here come from a man in his forties with glioma.

The chain uses TRBV2 and TRBJ2-7, with D possibly TRBD2 on 6 matching bases. The CDR3 consists of 14 residues. Trimming shortened V by 2 bases and J by 3 bases, and 11 bases separated the two germline ends. Germline V gene lookup returns CDR1 SNHLY and CDR2 FYNNEI. CDR3 nucleotide sequence: TGTGCCAGCAGTGAAAGTCGGGGGAACTACGAGCAGTACTTC. Translating it yields CASSESRGNYEQYF.

This clone was detected only once. The chain employs TRBV2 and TRBJ2-1; TRBD2 is a possible D gene (6 bases). Germline CDR1 SNHLY, CDR2 FYNNEI. The CDR3 sequence is 15 residues long. V was pared by 1 base and J by 2 bases, with 9 bases between. CDR3 nucleotide sequence: TGTGCCAGCAGTGAAGGGGTAGCGGCCTACAATGAGCAGTTCTTC. Its protein product is CASSEGVAAYNEQFF.

The genes are TRBV6-5 and TRBJ2-5; 13 nucleotides line up with TRBD2. Trimming cost V 9 bases and J 1 base; bases outside gene matches: 5. Germline assignment: CDR1 MNHEY and CDR2 SVGAGI. The CDR3 consists of 15 residues. The CDR3 sequence: CASSGTSGTQETQYF. The DNA for the CDR3 is TGTGCCAGTTCCGGGACTAGCGGGACCCAAGAGACCCAGTACTTC.

This clone was observed a handful of times. This chain links TRBV30 with TRBJ1-1; possible D gene TRBD1, 5 bases. The ends were cut back, 4 bases at V and 0 bases at J, with 12 bases in the middle. Germline CDR1 is GTSNPN and CDR2 is SVGIG (reference sequence). This CDR3 comprises 14 residues. This CDR3 is CAWTWRTLNTEAFF. The CDR3 DNA is TGTGCCTGGACTTGGAGGACACTGAACACTGAAGCTTTCTTT.

The chain couples TRBV7-3 to TRBJ1-2; 7 bases line up with TRBD1. Germline CDR1 is SGHTA and CDR2 is FQGTGA. This CDR3 has 15 residues. Losses at the gene ends were 5 bases for V and 8 bases for J; bases not matched to a gene: 14. CDR3: CASSAEQGKAEGYTF. In DNA form, the CDR3 reads TGTGCCAGCAGCGCCGAACAGGGGAAGGCTGAAGGCTACACCTTC.

This chain links TRBV7-2 with TRBJ2-1, with D possibly matching TRBD1 (5 bases). The germline V gene encodes CDR1 SGHTA and CDR2 FQGNSA. CDR3 length equals 15 residues. Trimming pared 5 bases from V and 0 bases from J, leaving 11 bases between. CDR3 DNA: TGTGCCAGCAGCCCCAGGGTCTTCTCCTACAATGAGCAGTTCTTC. This gives the protein CASSPRVFSYNEQFF. Variable domain in full (rest from reference TRBV7-2 and TRBJ2-1): GAGVSQSPSNKVTEKGKDVELRCDPISGHTALYWYRQSLGQGLEFLIYFQGNSAPDKSGLPSDRFSAERTGGSVSTLTIQRTQQEDSAVYLCASSPRVFSYNEQFFGPGTRLTVL.

This clone was seen only once. This chain links TRBV7-2 with TRBJ1-1; D is perhaps TRBD1 (5 bases). In germline, CDR1 is SGHTA, CDR2 FQGNSA. This CDR3 is 15 amino acids long. V lost 1 base to trimming and J lost 0 bases, with 9 bases between them. The CDR3: CASSLEGRLNTEAFF. The CDR3 DNA reads as TGTGCCAGCAGCTTAGAGGGGAGGCTGAACACTGAAGCTTTCTTT.

The chain uses TRBV4-3 and TRBJ1-6, with 7 bases fitting TRBD1. The junction had 9 bases not matched to a gene; V was cut back by 0 bases and J by 10 bases. Germline CDR1 reads LGHNA; CDR2 reads YSLEER. CDR3 size: 16 residues. Written as DNA, the CDR3 is TGCGCCAGCAGCCAAGATACGGACAGGTGGAGATCACCCCTCCACTTT. It yields the protein CASSQDTDRWRSPLHF.

The genes are TRBV19 and TRBJ2-2; D not certain. Germline CDR1 and CDR2: LNHDA and SQIVND (reference sequence). CDR3 size: 16 residues. Trimming removed 1 base from V and 5 bases from J, with 14 bases in between. The chain's CDR3 is CASSIGPPWVTGELFF. DNA of the CDR3: TGTGCCAGTAGTATAGGTCCCCCCTGGGTGACCGGGGAGCTGTTTTTT.

J is TRBJ2-7 and V is TRBV4-2; D may be TRBD1 or TRBD2 (6 bases each). Per the germline V gene, CDR1 is LGHNA and CDR2 is YNFKEQ. The V end was cut by 3 bases, the J end by 0 bases, with 15 bases between. The CDR3 runs to 16 residues. CDR3 bases: TGTGCCAGCAGCCAGGAGGGGGGACACCTCTCCTACGAGCAGTACTTC. This sequence encodes CASSQEGGHLSYEQYF.

The chain joins TRBV30 to TRBJ2-5; D is unclear. The J call may be incorrect, as the DNA end agrees better with TRBJ2-7. Germline V gene sequence: CDR1 GTSNPN, CDR2 SVGIG (reference sequence). The CDR3 sequence is 14 residues long. CDR3 sequence (DNA): TGTGCCTGGAGAGGGCAGAATTATAACGACGAGCAGTACTTC. It encodes CAWRGQNYNDEQYF.

The CDR3 DNA reads TGTGCCAGCAGTTATTTCTCGGGGATAGAGACCCAGTACTTC. Amino acid sequence: CASSYFSGIETQYF. The chain recombines TRBV6-6 with TRBJ2-5; the D gene is possibly TRBD2 (5 bases). V was pared by 3 bases and J by 4 bases, with 12 bases between. The CDR3 runs 14 residues. Germline V gene lookup returns CDR1 MNHNY and CDR2 SVGAGI (reference sequence).

Concerning this clone: Compared with germline, one end of the junction differs, possibly owing to a read error. The chain links TRBV5-1 to TRBJ2-7; D possibly matches TRBD1 or TRBD2 (6 bases each). The CDR3 covers 14 residues. The germline CDR1 and CDR2 sequences are SGHRS and YFSETQ. CDR3 sequence: CASSLRGHRYEQYF. The CDR3, as DNA: TGTGCCAGCAGCTTGCGGGGACACAGGTACGAGCAGTACTTC. The variable domain in full, with the rest retrieved from reference TRBV5-1 and TRBJ2-7, is KAGVTQTPRYLIKTRGQQVTLSCSPISGHRSVSWYQQTPGQGLQFLFEYFSETQRNKGNFPGRFSGRQFSNSRSEMNVSTLELGDSALYLCASSLRGHRYEQYFGPGTRLTVT.

This chain joins TRBV25-1 and TRBJ1-2, with D possibly being TRBD1 (6 bases). The germline gives CDR1 MGHDK, CDR2 SYGVNS. V shed 7 bases and J shed 3 bases, with 15 bases lying between them. The CDR3 is made up of 14 amino acids. DNA for the CDR3: TGTGCCAGCATGCCGGGGGCGCAGGACTATGGCTACACCTTC. Its protein is CASMPGAQDYGYTF.

The gene calls are TRBV4-3 and TRBJ1-2; TRBD1 matches 8 bases. CDR3 length: 14 residues. The V gene's germline CDR1 is LGHNA and CDR2 YSLEER. V gave up 1 base and J gave up 8 bases; unmatched junction bases: 6. This CDR3 is CASSQAIGTGGYTF. The CDR3 DNA follows: TGCGCCAGCAGCCAAGCGATCGGGACAGGCGGCTACACCTTC.

V gene TRBV6-5 combines with J gene TRBJ1-4, with 7 positions matching TRBD1. The CDR3 has 14 amino acids. The V segment lost 6 bases and the J segment 8 bases; nucleotides outside the gene matches: 9. Germline CDR1 and CDR2: MNHEY and SVGAGI. The CDR3 loop is CASSWGQRQEKLFF. As DNA, the CDR3 is TGTGCCAGCAGCTGGGGACAGCGCCAAGAAAAACTGTTTTTT.

This chain connects TRBV7-9 to TRBJ1-1; weak D call: TRBD1 (5 bases). This CDR3 spans 15 amino acids. Trimming stripped 2 bases from V and 0 bases from J, with 10 bases between. The germline V gene has CDR1 SEHNR and CDR2 FQNEAQ (reference sequence). The CDR3, as DNA: TGTGCCAGCAGCTTACGCTCGGGGGTGAACACTGAAGCTTTCTTT. This translates into CASSLRSGVNTEAFF.

Regarding this clone: The junction does not match germline at one end; this may be a read error. CDR3 sequence (DNA): TGTGCTAGCAGTCCGGGGATGCGAGAGACCCAGTACTTC. This translates into CASSPGMRETQYF. J is TRBJ2-5 and V is TRBV7-7; possibly TRBD2 for D (5 bases). CDR3 size: 13 residues. Germline CDR1 reads SSHAT; CDR2 reads FNYEAQ (reference sequence).

V gene TRBV10-3 combines with J gene TRBJ2-1; 13 positions agree with TRBD2. The V gene's germline CDR1 is ENHRY and CDR2 SYGVKD. Losses at the gene ends were 6 bases for V and 1 base for J; bases not matched to a gene: 3. This CDR3 has 16 residues. The CDR3 sequence: CAIRGTSGTSYNEQFF. Written as DNA, the CDR3 is TGTGCCATCAGGGGGACTAGCGGGACATCCTACAATGAGCAGTTCTTC.

Notes on this clone: The same CDR3 arises from other DNA sequences in this sample as well. This chain joins TRBV6-5 and TRBJ1-1, with 7 bases identical to TRBD1. V lost 0 bases to trimming and J lost 4 bases; unmatched junction nucleotides: 5. CDR3 length equals 15 residues. Germline values: CDR1 MNHEY, CDR2 SVGAGI. The CDR3 DNA sequence: TGTGCCAGCAGTTACTCGGACAGGTGGGGCACTGAAGCTTTCTTT. It is translated as CASSYSDRWGTEAFF.

This clone was counted only a few times. The chain employs TRBV6-4 and TRBJ2-5, with D unresolved. CDR3 length: 14 residues. Trimming removed 4 bases from V and 1 base from J, with 10 bases in between. Per germline, CDR1 MRHNA and CDR2 SNTAGT. The CDR3 spells CASSVEAFQETQYF. Here the CDR3 DNA reads TGTGCCAGCAGTGTAGAGGCGTTCCAAGAGACCCAGTACTTC.

The rearrangement links TRBV5-1 to TRBJ2-7, with a tentative D call TRBD2 (6 bases). Trimming removed 3 bases at V and 0 bases at J, with 19 bases between. Germline V gene data show CDR1 as SGHRS and CDR2 as YFSETQ. The CDR3 is made up of 17 amino acids. The CDR3 coding sequence is TGCGCCAGCAGCTCGGATTTGGGGCGGGGCCTCTCCTACGAGCAGTACTTC. Protein: CASSSDLGRGLSYEQYF.

Details on this clone: At one boundary the junction diverges from the germline segment, which might be a read error. The CDR3 region is CASSPRRLAGGLYNEQFF. CDR3 in DNA: TGTGCTAGCAGCCCACGACGACTAGCGGGGGGACTCTACAATGAGCAGTTCTTC. The V call is TRBV7-7, the J call TRBJ2-1, with 13 bases fitting TRBD2. The germline gives CDR1 SSHAT, CDR2 FNYEAQ (reference sequence). This CDR3 region has 18 residues.

The chain uses TRBV13 and TRBJ2-7; D gene uncertain. Germline V gene sequence: CDR1 PRHDT, CDR2 FYEKMQ (reference sequence). The CDR3 covers 12 residues. V lost 1 base and J lost 4, with 5 bases in between. As DNA, the CDR3 is TGTGCCAGCAGCTTAGCAGGTTACGAGCAGTACTTC. It specifies CASSLAGYEQYF.

The sample holds a few counts of this clone. The chain couples TRBV7-8 to TRBJ1-4; TRBD1 might be the D (5 bases). Trimming removed 1 base at V and 1 base at J, with 10 bases between. Germline CDR1 is SGHVS and CDR2 is FQNEAQ. This CDR3 has 16 amino acids. In DNA, the CDR3 is TGTGCCAGCAGCTTAGGCTCGGGGGGAACTAATGAAAAACTGTTTTTT. It encodes CASSLGSGGTNEKLFF.

The chain employs TRBV27 and TRBJ2-1, with 11 bases fitting TRBD2. Germline trimming cut 5 bases from V and 9 bases from J; bases unmatched to any gene: 6. The CDR3 totals 14 residues. CDR1 is MNHEY and CDR2 is SMNVEV in the germline V gene (reference sequence). The CDR3 is CASSLLAGVGEQFF. Written as DNA, the CDR3 is TGTGCCAGCAGTCTACTAGCGGGAGTGGGTGAGCAGTTCTTC.

The J gene is TRBJ2-2, the V gene TRBV7-3; 7 bases align to TRBD2. The CDR3 length is 15 residues. The V and J ends lost 5 bases and 2 bases, in that order; junction bases with no gene match: 5. Germline loops: CDR1 SGHTA, CDR2 FQGTGA. CDR3 protein: CASSDGTTNTGELFF. CDR3 sequence (DNA): TGTGCCAGCAGCGACGGGACTACCAACACCGGGGAGCTGTTTTTT.

The CDR3 DNA reads as TGTGCCAGCAGCAGACTAGCGGGGGGACAAGAGACCCAGTACTTC. Its protein product is CASSRLAGGQETQYF. The V and J genes are TRBV7-9 and TRBJ2-5, with TRBD2 matching 13 bases. V trimming: 5 bases; J trimming: 2 bases; junction bases outside the gene matches: 2. The V gene's germline CDR1 is SEHNR and CDR2 FQNEAQ (reference sequence). The CDR3 has 15 residues.